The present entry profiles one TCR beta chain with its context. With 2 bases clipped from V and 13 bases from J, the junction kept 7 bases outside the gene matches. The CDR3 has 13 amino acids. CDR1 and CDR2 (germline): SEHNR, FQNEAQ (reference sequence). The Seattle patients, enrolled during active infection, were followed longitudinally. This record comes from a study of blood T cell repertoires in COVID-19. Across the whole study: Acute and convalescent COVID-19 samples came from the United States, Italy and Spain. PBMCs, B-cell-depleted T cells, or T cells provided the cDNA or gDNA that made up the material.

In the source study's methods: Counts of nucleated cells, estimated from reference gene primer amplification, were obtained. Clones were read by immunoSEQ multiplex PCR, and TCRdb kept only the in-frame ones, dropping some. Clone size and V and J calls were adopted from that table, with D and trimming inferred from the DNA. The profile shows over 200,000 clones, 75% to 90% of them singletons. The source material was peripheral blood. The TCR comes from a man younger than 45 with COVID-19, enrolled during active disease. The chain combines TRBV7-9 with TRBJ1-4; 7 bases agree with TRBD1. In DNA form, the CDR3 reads TGTGCCAGCAGCTTACCCAATCGGGACAGACTGTTTTTT. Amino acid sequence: CASSLPNRDRLFF.